A single T cell receptor beta chain is shown here with its context. The data belong to a study of blood T cell repertoires in COVID-19. Germline CDR1 reads SGHDT; CDR2 reads YYEEEE. The CDR3 has 16 amino acids. The V end was cut by 2 bases, the J end by 0 bases, with 14 bases between. Profiled with immunoSEQ multiplex PCR; TCRdb holds only in-frame clones, not every one. The data hold approximately 390,000 clones, with nearly 90% observed a single time. The rearrangement links TRBV5-6 to TRBJ1-1, with D perhaps TRBD1 (6 bases). Specimen: PBMCs or T cells enriched from blood (not recorded which). The TCR sequence derives from a woman aged 40 to 49 with acute COVID-19. In DNA, the CDR3 is TGTGCCAGCAGCTTACCGGGACAAACGATGAACACTGAAGCTTTCTTT. It yields the protein CASSLPGQTMNTEAFF.